This T cell receptor beta chain was observed in a study of CD4+ T cells in melanoma. This table comes from immunoSEQ multiplex PCR, and its TCRdb copy is limited to in-frame clones, with some not included. The sample records fewer than 15,000 clones, approximately 88% being singletons. On this clone itself: No antigen is known for it.

Whole-study findings and limits: CD8+ T cell, macrophage and B cell function reportedly correlated with neoantigen-specific CD4+ T cells.

The sample taken for sequencing was cells from a culture (not recorded whether cultured in vitro). The TCR sequence derives from a human donor with melanoma.

CDR3 protein: CASSAAEGETQYF. CDR3 nucleotide sequence: TGTGCCAGCAGCGCTGCCGAGGGAGAGACCCAGTACTTC. This chain connects TRBV7-8 to TRBJ2-5; a weak D match, TRBD2 (5 bases). This CDR3 has 13 amino acids. Germline assignment: CDR1 SGHVS and CDR2 FQNEAQ. The V and J ends lost 5 bases and 4 bases respectively, with 11 bases between them.